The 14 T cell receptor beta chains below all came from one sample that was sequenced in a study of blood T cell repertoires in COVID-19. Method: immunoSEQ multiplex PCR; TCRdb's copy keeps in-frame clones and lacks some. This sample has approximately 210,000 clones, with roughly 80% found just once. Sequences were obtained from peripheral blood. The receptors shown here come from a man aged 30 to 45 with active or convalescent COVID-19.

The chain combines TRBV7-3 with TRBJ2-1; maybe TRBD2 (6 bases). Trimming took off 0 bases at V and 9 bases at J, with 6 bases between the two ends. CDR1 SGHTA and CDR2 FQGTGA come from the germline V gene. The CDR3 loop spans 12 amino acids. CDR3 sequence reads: CASSLTGSEQFF. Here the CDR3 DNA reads TGTGCCAGCAGCTTAACCGGGAGTGAGCAGTTCTTC.

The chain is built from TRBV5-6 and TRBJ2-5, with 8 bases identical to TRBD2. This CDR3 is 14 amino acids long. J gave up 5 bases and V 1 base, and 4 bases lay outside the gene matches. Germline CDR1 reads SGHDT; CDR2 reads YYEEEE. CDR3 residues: CASSLTSGLETQYF. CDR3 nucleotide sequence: TGTGCCAGCAGCTTGACTAGCGGCCTGGAGACCCAGTACTTC.

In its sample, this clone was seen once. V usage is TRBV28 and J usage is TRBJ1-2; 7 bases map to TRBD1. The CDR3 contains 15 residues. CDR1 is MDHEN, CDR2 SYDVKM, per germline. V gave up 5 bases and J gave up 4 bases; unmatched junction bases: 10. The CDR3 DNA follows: TGTGCCAGCAGTGCCCCGGGACAGATATCCTATGGCTACACCTTC. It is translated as CASSAPGQISYGYTF.

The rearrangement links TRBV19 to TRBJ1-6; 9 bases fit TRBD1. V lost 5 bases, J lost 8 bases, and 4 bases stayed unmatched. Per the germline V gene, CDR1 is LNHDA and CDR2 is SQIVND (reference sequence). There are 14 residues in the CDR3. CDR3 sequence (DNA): TGTGCCAGTAGTGCGACAGGGGGGGATTCACCCCTCCACTTT. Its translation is CASSATGGDSPLHF.

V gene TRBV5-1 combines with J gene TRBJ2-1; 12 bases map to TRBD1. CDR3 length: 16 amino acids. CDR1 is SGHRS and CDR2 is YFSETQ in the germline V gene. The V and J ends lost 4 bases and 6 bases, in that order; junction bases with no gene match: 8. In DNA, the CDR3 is TGCGCCAGCAGCCCTCTGGGACAGGGGGCAGTCAATGAGCAGTTCTTC. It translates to CASSPLGQGAVNEQFF.

This CDR3 reads CASIQRFGVIATEAFF. CDR3 DNA: TGTGCCAGTATCCAGCGGTTTGGTGTCATTGCGACTGAAGCTTTCTTT. This chain joins TRBV19 and TRBJ1-1; D uncertain. Germline V gives CDR1 LNHDA, CDR2 SQIVND (reference sequence). Trimming shortened V by 7 bases and J by 5 bases, and 23 bases separated the two germline ends. The CDR3 loop spans 16 amino acids.

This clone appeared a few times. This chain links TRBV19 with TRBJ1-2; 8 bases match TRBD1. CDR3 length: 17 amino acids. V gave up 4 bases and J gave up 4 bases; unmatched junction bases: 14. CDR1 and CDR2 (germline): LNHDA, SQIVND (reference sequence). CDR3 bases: TGTGCCAGTAGTACCGGGACAGGATGGGGGGACGGCTATGGCTACACCTTC. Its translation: CASSTGTGWGDGYGYTF.

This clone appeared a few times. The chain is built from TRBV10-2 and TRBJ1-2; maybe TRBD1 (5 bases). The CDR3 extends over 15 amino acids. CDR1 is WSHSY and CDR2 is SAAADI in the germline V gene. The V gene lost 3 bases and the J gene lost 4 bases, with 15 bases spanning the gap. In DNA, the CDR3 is TGCGCCAGCAGTGAATCGGGGGGAAGGGGCTATGGCTACACCTTC. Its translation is CASSESGGRGYGYTF.

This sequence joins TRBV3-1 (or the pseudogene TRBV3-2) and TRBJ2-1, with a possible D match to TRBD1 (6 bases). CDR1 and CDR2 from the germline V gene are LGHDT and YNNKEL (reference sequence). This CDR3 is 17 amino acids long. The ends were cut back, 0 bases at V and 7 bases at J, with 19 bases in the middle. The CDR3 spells CASSQDWGLVTGNEQFF. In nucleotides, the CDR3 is TGTGCCAGCAGCCAAGATTGGGGGCTTGTGACGGGGAATGAGCAGTTCTTC.

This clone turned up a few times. The CDR3 nucleotides read TGTGCCAGCAGCTTGGGGGGAGGGACCCAGCCCCAGCATTTT. It yields the protein CASSLGGGTQPQHF. V usage is TRBV5-8 and J usage is TRBJ1-5; the D gene is possibly TRBD1 (5 bases). The CDR3 covers 14 residues. V was pared by 0 bases and J by 7 bases, with 11 bases between. Looked up from germline, CDR1 is SGHTS and CDR2 is YDEGEE.

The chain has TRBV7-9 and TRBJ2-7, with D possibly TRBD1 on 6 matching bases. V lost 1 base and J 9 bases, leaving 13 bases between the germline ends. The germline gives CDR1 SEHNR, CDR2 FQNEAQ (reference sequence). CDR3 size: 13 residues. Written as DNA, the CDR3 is TGTGCCAGCAGCTTAGGGGGGCCTTCCCGGCAGTACTTC. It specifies CASSLGGPSRQYF. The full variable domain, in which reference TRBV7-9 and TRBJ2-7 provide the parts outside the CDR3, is DTGVSQNPRHKITKRGQNVTFRCDPISEHNRLYWYRQTLGQGPEFLTYFQNEAQLEKSRLLSDRFSAERPKGSFSTLEIQRTEQGDSAMYLCASSLGGPSRQYFGPGTRLTVT.

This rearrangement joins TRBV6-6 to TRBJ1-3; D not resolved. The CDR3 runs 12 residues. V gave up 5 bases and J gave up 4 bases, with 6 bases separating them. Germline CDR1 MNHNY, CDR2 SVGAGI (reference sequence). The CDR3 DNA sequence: TGTGCCAGCAGTCCTACCGGAAACACCATATATTTT. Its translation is CASSPTGNTIYF.

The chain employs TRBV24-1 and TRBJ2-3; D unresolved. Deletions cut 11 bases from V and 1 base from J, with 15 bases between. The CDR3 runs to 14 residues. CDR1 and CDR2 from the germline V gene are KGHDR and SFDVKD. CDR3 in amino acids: CAISSPGRTDTQYF. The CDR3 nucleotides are TGTGCCATCTCCTCCCCAGGTCGCACAGATACGCAGTATTTT.

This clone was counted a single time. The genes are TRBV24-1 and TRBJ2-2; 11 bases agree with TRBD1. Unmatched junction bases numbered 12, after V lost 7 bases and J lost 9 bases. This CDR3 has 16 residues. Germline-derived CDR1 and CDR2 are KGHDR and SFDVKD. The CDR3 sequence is CATSGEGTGGSRELFF. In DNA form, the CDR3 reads TGTGCCACCAGCGGGGAGGGGACAGGGGGTTCTCGGGAGCTGTTTTTT.